This paragraph covers one T cell receptor beta chain sequence. Antigen unknown. The sample comes from a study of siplizumab effects on memory and regulatory T cells. Study findings and constraints: Poor capture below about 10^-5 frequency left most alloreactive clones unmapped to unstimulated subsets.

CDR1 and CDR2 from the germline V gene are SGHRS and YFSETQ. There are 13 residues in the CDR3. J lost 1 base, V lost 9 bases, and 4 bases had no gene match. About 9.8 x 10^4 TCR templates per sample were sequenced. Some clones are missing from TCRdb's copy, which holds only in-frame ones; the method was immunoSEQ multiplex PCR. Of tens of thousands of clones listed, approximately 95% are singletons. V is TRBV5-1 and J is TRBJ2-3, with 8 bases aligning to TRBD1. The sequencing sample was made of non-Treg CD4+ T cells sorted from blood. The clonotype originates from a human donor in good health. This chain's CDR3 is CATSTGGTDTQYF. The CDR3 DNA reads TGCGCCACTTCGACAGGGGGCACAGATACGCAGTATTTT.